This entry concerns a single T cell receptor (beta chain). The antigen is unknown. This CDR3 is built from 10 residues. V lost 2 bases, J lost 6 bases, and 3 bases lay in between. The V gene's germline CDR1 is SGHTS and CDR2 YDEGEE. This entry comes from a study of regulatory T cells in long-lasting Graves disease. Study context: Under 3 months of antithyroid drugs had been taken by newly diagnosed Graves' patients. Study results and limitations: Gene preferences differed: TRBV28, TRBJ1-2, TRBJ2-5 in persistent cases. TCR diversity in persistent Graves' patients was below that of newly diagnosed ones.

Sample time point: newly diagnosed GD, antithyroid drugs for less than 3 months. The TCR library was prepared using RNA isolated from PBMCs. For TCR beta, libraries came from iRepertoire HTBI primers and Arm-PCR of CDR3 regions. TCRdb reprocessed the multiplex PCR reads via MiXCR and lists one record per CDR3 protein. Of 680,000 or so distinct CDR3 sequences in the sample, roughly 15% were seen once. This sample was shared with a second study, whose subject was T cells in Graves' hyperthyroidism and ophthalmopathy. In that study: The HTBI primer set was used in a first-round RT-PCR of the TCR CDR3.

This specimen consisted of peripheral blood mononuclear cells (PBMCs), obtained at new diagnosis, from a patient treated with antithyroid drugs. The TCR comes from a woman in her twenties or thirties with Graves disease. The J gene is TRBJ2-7, the V gene TRBV5-8; D remains unclear. In nucleotides, the CDR3 is TGTGCCAGCAGCTTCGTCGAGCAGTACTTC. Protein product: CASSFVEQYF.